The 23 T cell receptor beta chains below come from one sample, sequenced in a study of cytomegalovirus exposure and HLA in healthy donors. PCR was performed using 60 Vbeta and 13 Jbeta primers. The protocol was immunoSEQ multiplex PCR, while the TCRdb copy is restricted to in-frame clones and leaves out a portion. The repertoire consists of 150,000 or so clones, with 60% to 80% occurring once and the leading ten covering over 10%. The source material was PBMCs. These receptors all stem from a man under 40 in good health and CMV-seropositive.

V gene TRBV5-4 combines with J gene TRBJ1-4; 9 bases agree with TRBD1. With V trimmed by 4 bases and J by 8 bases, 9 bases remained unmatched. Germline assignment: CDR1 SGHNT and CDR2 YYREEE (reference sequence). The CDR3 loop spans 15 amino acids. The DNA for the CDR3 is TGTGCCAGCAGCACCCATGGGACAGGGAAGGAAAAACTGTTTTTT. Translation: CASSTHGTGKEKLFF.

To note about this clone: A read error is likely, as this CDR3 ends without the conserved phenylalanine or tryptophan. The V and J genes are TRBV4-2 and TRBJ1-2; weak D call: TRBD1 (5 bases). V was cut by 0 bases and J by 3 bases, with 23 bases left in between. This CDR3 comprises 19 residues. Germline CDR1 reads LGHNA; CDR2 reads YNFKEQ. The CDR3 DNA reads TGTGCCAGCAGCCAAGAGGGAGATGGCAGGGTAGGGGACTACTATGGCTACACCCTC. As protein: CASSQEGDGRVGDYYGYTL.

The CDR3: CASSPDRGFAEAFF. In nucleotides, the CDR3 is TGTGCCAGCAGCCCCGACAGGGGGTTCGCTGAAGCTTTCTTT. The chain joins TRBV4-2 to TRBJ1-1; 9 bases are a match to TRBD1. J gave up 6 bases and V 4 bases, and 6 bases lay outside the gene matches. The germline gives CDR1 LGHNA, CDR2 YNFKEQ. The CDR3 contains 14 residues.

V gene TRBV29-1 combines with J gene TRBJ1-2; possibly TRBD1 for D (5 bases). V was cut by 3 bases and J by 0 bases, with 11 bases left in between. Germline loops: CDR1 SQVTM, CDR2 ANQGSEA. The CDR3 sequence is 14 residues long. CDR3 nucleotide sequence: TGCAGCGTTGAGGCCCAGGGCCCTAACTATGGCTACACCTTC. Amino acids: CSVEAQGPNYGYTF. Using reference TRBV29-1 and TRBJ1-2 for the parts outside the CDR3, the full variable domain is SAVISQKPSRDICQRGTSLTIQCQVDSQVTMMFWYRQQPGQSLTLIATANQGSEATYESGFVIDKFPISRPNLTFSTLTVSNMSPEDSSIYLCSVEAQGPNYGYTFGSGTRLTVV.

The chain carries TRBV6-5 and TRBJ2-7, with D uncertain. Germline V gives CDR1 MNHEY, CDR2 SVGAGI. V was shortened by 6 bases and J by 1 base, with 10 bases between the two germline ends. This CDR3 is built from 13 residues. As DNA, the CDR3 is TGTGCCAGCAGCCCCGGAGCGTCCTACGAGCAGTACTTC. Residues: CASSPGASYEQYF.

This clone is a singleton in its sample. This chain joins TRBV6-5 and TRBJ1-6; 8 positions agree with TRBD1. CDR3 size: 13 residues. V dropped 7 bases and J dropped 8; count of bases not matched to a gene: 4. Germline assignment: CDR1 MNHEY and CDR2 SVGAGI. The CDR3: CASKNRGDSPLHF. As DNA, the CDR3 is TGTGCCAGCAAAAACAGGGGGGATTCACCCCTCCACTTT.

The rearrangement joins TRBV2 to TRBJ2-5; D might be TRBD1 (6 bases). The length of the CDR3 is 12 residues. V lost 4 bases to trimming and J lost 3 bases, with 6 bases between them. Germline loops: CDR1 SNHLY, CDR2 FYNNEI. CDR3 residues: CASSGTEETQYF. The CDR3 DNA sequence: TGTGCCAGCAGTGGGACAGAAGAGACCCAGTACTTC.

The chain has TRBV28 and TRBJ2-3; the D gene is possibly TRBD2 (6 bases). Trimming shortened V by 7 bases and J by 5 bases, and 13 bases separated the two germline ends. The CDR3 has 13 residues. Germline V gene sequence: CDR1 MDHEN, CDR2 SYDVKM. The CDR3 is CASTDGGRDTQYF. As DNA, the CDR3 is TGTGCCAGCACCGACGGGGGAAGAGATACGCAGTATTTT.

CDR3 in amino acids: CASSIPPWGGETQYF. The DNA for the CDR3 is TGTGCCAGTAGTATCCCCCCGTGGGGGGGCGAGACCCAGTACTTC. The V call is TRBV19, the J call TRBJ2-5; the D gene is possibly TRBD2 (7 bases). This CDR3 comprises 15 residues. Germline values: CDR1 LNHDA, CDR2 SQIVND (reference sequence). V lost 3 bases, J lost 5 bases, and 16 bases lay in between.

The CDR3 sequence is CASSPLRSSGSYEQYF. CDR3 DNA sequence: TGTGCCAGCAGCCCCCTGCGATCTAGCGGGAGCTACGAGCAGTACTTC. This chain uses TRBV5-6 with TRBJ2-5; 10 bases line up with TRBD2. Gene TRBJ2-7 matches the end of the DNA better, so the J call may be wrong. The CDR3 has 16 residues. Looked up from germline, CDR1 is SGHDT and CDR2 is YYEEEE.

The J gene is TRBJ1-5, the V gene TRBV7-8; a possible D gene is TRBD1 (5 bases). V lost 1 base to trimming and J lost 4 bases, with 8 bases between them. The germline V gene encodes CDR1 SGHVS and CDR2 FQNEAQ. This CDR3 contains 14 residues. CDR3 loop: CASSLVQENQPQHF. CDR3 nucleotides: TGTGCCAGCAGCTTAGTACAGGAGAATCAGCCCCAGCATTTT.

This clone turned up a few times. The chain links TRBV25-1 to TRBJ2-7, with TRBD2 matching over 7 bases. The CDR3 contains 17 residues. Germline V gene data show CDR1 as MGHDK and CDR2 as SYGVNS. After removal of 6 bases from V and 1 base from J, the junction contained 15 bases not matched to a gene. CDR3 protein: CASRNGGVRSRSYEQYF. The CDR3 nucleotides read TGTGCCAGCAGGAATGGGGGGGTCCGGTCTCGTTCCTACGAGCAGTACTTC.

This chain's CDR3 is CASIPSGRKQYEQYF. The CDR3 region has the DNA TGTGCCAGCATACCTAGCGGACGCAAACAGTACGAGCAGTACTTC. This sequence joins TRBV2 and TRBJ2-7, with TRBD2 identical over 7 bases. The J segment lost 4 bases and the V segment lost 7 bases, leaving 13 bases of the junction unmatched. Germline V CDR1 and CDR2: SNHLY, FYNNEI. The CDR3 covers 15 residues.

The rearrangement links TRBV4-2 to TRBJ2-5, with 9 bases that match TRBD1. With 0 bases clipped from V and 1 base from J, the junction kept 12 bases outside the gene matches. CDR1 LGHNA and CDR2 YNFKEQ come from the germline V gene. This CDR3 is 19 amino acids long. In DNA form, the CDR3 reads TGTGCCAGCAGCCAAGAGGGCCTCAGGGACAGGGACTTCCAAGAGACCCAGTACTTC. It specifies CASSQEGLRDRDFQETQYF.

This chain links TRBV7-8 with TRBJ1-5, with D possibly matching TRBD1 (6 bases). Trimming took 3 bases from V and 7 from J, leaving 13 bases between them. The CDR3 consists of 14 residues. CDR1 is SGHVS, CDR2 FQNEAQ, per germline. CDR3 in DNA: TGTGCCAGCAGCTTTGACAGGTCCCAACAGCCCCAGCATTTT. Translated: CASSFDRSQQPQHF.

Worth noting for this clone: Other DNA sequences in this specimen translate into the identical CDR3. The chain has TRBV28 and TRBJ2-7; TRBD1 aligns across 7 bases. V lost 8 bases, J lost 5 bases, and 6 bases stayed unmatched. The CDR3 is 12 amino acids. Germline CDR1 is MDHEN and CDR2 is SYDVKM. In nucleotides, the CDR3 is TGTGCCAGCTCTGACAGGGTCCACGAGCAGTACTTC. This encodes CASSDRVHEQYF.

The J gene is TRBJ2-3, the V gene TRBV2, with 7 bases aligning to TRBD2. In germline, CDR1 is SNHLY, CDR2 FYNNEI. The CDR3 is 14 residues long. The trim removed 8 bases at V and 4 bases at J, leaving 9 bases unmatched. CDR3 region: CASGRESLSDTQYF. CDR3 coding DNA: TGTGCCAGCGGGAGGGAATCGCTGTCAGATACGCAGTATTTT.

In this sample, this clone turned up a few times. The chain carries TRBV10-3 and TRBJ2-7; 13 bases are shared with TRBD2. This CDR3 has 16 residues. Unmatched junction bases numbered 4, after V lost 2 bases and J lost 3 bases. Per the germline V gene, CDR1 is ENHRY and CDR2 is SYGVKD. The CDR3 region has the DNA TGTGCCATCAGTGAGCCGGGACTAGCGGGGTTCTACGAGCAGTACTTC. It translates to CAISEPGLAGFYEQYF.

The chain uses TRBV5-6 and TRBJ2-3; D ambiguous. Trimming stripped 0 bases from V and 4 bases from J, with 9 bases between. Germline values: CDR1 SGHDT, CDR2 YYEEEE. The CDR3 has 14 residues. The DNA for the CDR3 is TGTGCCAGCAGCTTGGGCGGTTGGCCAGATACGCAGTATTTT. Its protein product is CASSLGGWPDTQYF.

The V call is TRBV7-2, the J call TRBJ1-3; 8 bases map to TRBD1. The CDR3 has 16 amino acids. V shed 2 bases and J 4 bases; nucleotides not matched to a gene: 7. Germline lookup yields CDR1 SGHTA and CDR2 FQGNSA. The CDR3 sequence is CASSLSQGAWGNTIYF. The CDR3, as DNA: TGTGCCAGCAGCTTATCGCAGGGGGCTTGGGGAAACACCATATATTTT.

The rearrangement uses TRBV4-1 and TRBJ2-2, with D unclear. Deletions cut 0 bases from V and 12 bases from J, with 23 bases between. The CDR3 has 17 residues. From germline, CDR1 is MGHRA and CDR2 YSYEKL. The CDR3 here is CASSQEIGTSNTAKLFF. Written as DNA, the CDR3 is TGCGCCAGCAGCCAAGAGATTGGCACCTCGAACACCGCCAAGCTGTTTTTT.

This clone occurred once. V is TRBV6-4 and J is TRBJ2-1; TRBD2 matches at 10 bases. Germline V gene sequence: CDR1 MRHNA, CDR2 SNTAGT. This CDR3 is 15 amino acids long. V lost 6 bases to trimming and J lost 3 bases; unmatched junction nucleotides: 5. This CDR3 is CASSASGRGYNEQFF. CDR3 nucleotides: TGTGCCAGCAGCGCCAGCGGGAGGGGCTACAATGAGCAGTTCTTC.

The chain uses TRBV10-3 and TRBJ1-3; D is unresolved. Trimming left V 1 base short and J 0 bases short, with 10 bases between. The germline gives CDR1 ENHRY, CDR2 SYGVKD. The CDR3 consists of 16 residues. The CDR3 sequence: CAISEYKRSSGNTIYF. CDR3 DNA: TGTGCCATCAGTGAGTATAAACGGTCCTCTGGAAACACCATATATTTT.